This note documents a single T cell receptor beta chain sequence. What it recognizes is unknown. The data derive from a study of a mutant IDH1 vaccine in newly diagnosed glioma. The length of the CDR3 is 13 residues. V lost 1 base and J lost 2, with 5 bases in between. The germline CDR1 and CDR2 sequences are SGHTA and FQGNSA. The time point is: week 5, during vaccination. Each vaccine dose was 300 ug of mutant IDH1 20-mer peptide, with topical imiquimod. Generated by immunoSEQ multiplex PCR, the TCRdb table keeps only in-frame clones and is missing some. This sample has 35,000 to 45,000 clones; 81% occur once, and the top ten carry around 10%.

The source is a man in his forties or fifties with glioma. The input for sequencing was PBMCs, taken from a glioma patient whose treatment included an IDH1 peptide vaccine. The genes are TRBV7-2 and TRBJ2-5; D uncertain. The CDR3 sequence is CASSLGLQETQYF. The CDR3 nucleotides are TGTGCCAGCAGCTTAGGGCTACAAGAGACCCAGTACTTC.